The rows below give T cell receptor beta chains drawn from one sample of a study of identical twins. TCRdb reprocessed the 5' RACE reads via MiXCR and lists one record per CDR3 protein. The sample lists 250,000 or so distinct CDR3 sequences; approximately 8.6% were seen once. This same sample was also part of a study on yellow fever vaccine responses in identical twins.

The sequencing input was CD8+ T cells sorted from blood. The receptors here all came from a young woman in good health. Each CDR3 is given with its conserved first and last residue. Each record gives: D gene, V gene, J gene, clone size, CDR3 DNA, CDR3 protein. A D gene is named only where the DNA matches it firmly. The size entry is marked missing in some rows and otherwise reads once, few, many or a size class.

.	TRBV7-9	TRBJ2-7	.	TGTGCCAGCAGCCCCCAACAGGGAACCTACGAGCAGTACTTC	CASSPQQGTYEQYF
.	TRBV12-3/TRBV12-4	TRBJ1-5	many	TGTGCCAGCAGTTTAGTACAGGGACATCAGCCCCAGCATTTT	CASSLVQGHQPQHF
.	TRBV6-5	TRBJ2-2	.	TGTGCCAGCAGTTACCTTCCAGGCGCCGGGGAGCTGTTTTTT	CASSYLPGAGELFF
.	TRBV12-3/TRBV12-4	TRBJ2-7	.	TGTGCCAGCAGTTTCCGGCAGCCGCCCTACGAGCAGTACTTC	CASSFRQPPYEQYF
TRBD2	TRBV27	TRBJ2-2	few	TGTGCCAGCAGTTCGCCCCGACTAGCGGGAACCGGGGAGCTGTTTTTT	CASSSPRLAGTGELFF
.	TRBV7-9	TRBJ2-7	few	TGTGCCAGCAGCTGGAGACCGCACGAGCAGTACTTC	CASSWRPHEQYF
.	TRBV11-2	TRBJ2-2	.	TGTGCCAGCAGCCCCCGGGCGTCGGGGGCCGACACCGGGGAGCTGTTTTTT	CASSPRASGADTGELFF
TRBD1	TRBV5-5	TRBJ1-2	many	TGTGCCAGCAGCTCCGTCACCGGGACAGACTATGGCTACACCTTC	CASSSVTGTDYGYTF
.	TRBV9	TRBJ2-1	many	TGTGCCAGCAGCGTAGGGGGCACCAATGAGCAGTTCTTC	CASSVGGTNEQFF
.	TRBV7-2	TRBJ2-2	.	TGTGCCAGCAGACGGATAACCGGGGAGCTGTTTTTT	CASRRITGELFF
.	TRBV12-3/TRBV12-4	TRBJ1-5	many	TGTGCCAGCAGCCCGGGGCGCAATCAGCCCCAGCATTTT	CASSPGRNQPQHF
.	TRBV4-1	TRBJ1-4	.	TGCGCCAGCAGCCAAGCCACCCCACCACGAAGAGACAGTGACGGGTTTTTT	CASSQATPPRRDSDGFF
TRBD2	TRBV20-1	TRBJ2-7	few	TGCAGTGCTAGAGATACCCTAGCGGTCTACGAGCAGTACTTC	CSARDTLAVYEQYF
.	TRBV10-1	TRBJ2-1	few	TGCGCCAGCAGTTTCGGACTCGTGGAGCAGTTCTTC	CASSFGLVEQFF
.	TRBV4-3	TRBJ2-3	many	TGCGCCAGCAGCCAGGATAATAGCGGAGCAAGACCCACAGATACGCAGTATTTT	CASSQDNSGARPTDTQYF
.	TRBV12-3/TRBV12-4	TRBJ2-5	many	TGTGCCAGCACCCCGACGGGGGCCTCAGGGGAGACCCAGTACTTC	CASTPTGASGETQYF
TRBD2	TRBV4-1	TRBJ2-3	many	TGCGCCAGCAGCCAAGATAGCGGGGGCGCTCCAGATACGCAGTATTTT	CASSQDSGGAPDTQYF
.	TRBV12-3/TRBV12-4	TRBJ2-7	many	TGTGCCAGCAGTCCCGGGAACAGTCAGTACGAGCAGTACTTC	CASSPGNSQYEQYF
.	TRBV5-1	TRBJ2-1	many	TGCGCCAGCAGCCCTCCGGTCGGGGAGTGGTTCTTC	CASSPPVGEWFF
.	TRBV10-3	TRBJ2-2	few	TGTGCCATCAGTGAGTCAACAGATCGAACCGGGGAGCTGTTTTTT	CAISESTDRTGELFF
TRBD1	TRBV11-1	TRBJ2-6	.	TGTGCCAGCAGTTTTAGGGACAGGACCAGCTCTGGGGCCAACGTCCTGACTTTC	CASSFRDRTSSGANVLTF
.	TRBV27	TRBJ1-4	.	TGTGCCAGCAGTTTATTACAGGGACCTAATGAAAAACTGTTTTTT	CASSLLQGPNEKLFF
TRBD1	TRBV28	TRBJ2-7	many	TGTGCCAGCAGTTTTTCGGGAACCCTGACAGGGGCCTACGAGCAGTACTTC	CASSFSGTLTGAYEQYF
TRBD1	TRBV7-8	TRBJ2-1	few	TGTGCCAGCAGCTTAGCCCCCCTTCGACCGGACAGGAGGTTTGTAGATGAGCAGTTCTTC	CASSLAPLRPDRRFVDEQFF
.	TRBV20-1	TRBJ2-7	few	TGCAGTGCTAGAGCCGGGACTGAGAGCTCCTACGAGCAGTACTTC	CSARAGTESSYEQYF
TRBD1	TRBV25-1	TRBJ1-6	.	TGTGCCAGCAGTGAAGGGGAGGGGGCGAGTGGCTCCTATAATTCACCCCTCCACTTT	CASSEGEGASGSYNSPLHF
.	TRBV3-1	TRBJ2-7	.	TGTGCCAGCAGCCACAGGGCCTACGAGCAGTACTTC	CASSHRAYEQYF
.	TRBV15	TRBJ2-7	.	TGTGCCACCAGCAGAGATCGGACTAACGGGGAGCAGTACTTC	CATSRDRTNGEQYF
.	TRBV7-8	TRBJ2-7	.	TGTGCCAGCAGCTTAGGTCCCGCAGGCCTCCTTCCAGAGTACTTC	CASSLGPAGLLPEYF
.	TRBV7-8	TRBJ2-7	.	TGTGCCAGCAGCCGACGGTCCCCCTACGAGCAGTACTTC	CASSRRSPYEQYF
TRBD2	TRBV6-2/TRBV6-3	TRBJ2-3	few	TGTGCCAGCAGTTCGGGACTAGCGACCACAGATACGCAGTATTTT	CASSSGLATTDTQYF
.	TRBV15	TRBJ2-7	few	TGTGCCACCAGGGACTCTACGAACTACGAGCAGTACTTC	CATRDSTNYEQYF
.	TRBV5-1	TRBJ2-3	many	TGCGCCAGCAGCTTGGCAGGACGGACTACTAGCACAGATACGCAGTATTTT	CASSLAGRTTSTDTQYF
.	TRBV9	TRBJ2-7	few	TGTGCCAGCGCGGGCCCGAGCTCCTACGAGCAGTACTTC	CASAGPSSYEQYF
.	TRBV9	TRBJ2-1	few	TGTGCCAGCAGCGCCACTGACAATGAGCAGTTCTTC	CASSATDNEQFF
.	TRBV20-1	TRBJ2-3	.	TGCAGTGCTAGAGAAGTTGGCCGCAGCACAGATACGCAGTATTTT	CSAREVGRSTDTQYF
.	TRBV9	TRBJ2-7	.	TGTGCCAGCAGCCAGGGAGGTAGGGAACACGAGCAGTACTTC	CASSQGGREHEQYF
TRBD1	TRBV6-5	TRBJ2-6	.	TGTGCCAGCAGTTCCCAGGGGGTGACTGGGGCCAACGTCCTGACTTTC	CASSSQGVTGANVLTF
.	TRBV4-1	TRBJ2-5	.	TGCGCCAGCAGCCAAGACGGGGCCGGAACGGAGACCCAGTACTTC	CASSQDGAGTETQYF
TRBD2	TRBV12-3/TRBV12-4	TRBJ2-5	many	TGTGCCAGCAGCCGTCTGGGACTAGCGCAAGAGACCCAGTACTTC	CASSRLGLAQETQYF
TRBD1	TRBV20-1	TRBJ2-7	.	TGCAGTGCTAGTGCCAGGACAGGGCTGATCTACGAGCAGTACTTC	CSASARTGLIYEQYF
TRBD2	TRBV6-1	TRBJ2-5	many	TGTGCCAGCAGACGACTAGCGGGAGAAGAGACCCAGTACTTC	CASRRLAGEETQYF
.	TRBV5-8	TRBJ1-1	few	TGTGCCAGCAGCCTCAGAGTTTTAGGAGGGTTTACTGAAGCTTTCTTT	CASSLRVLGGFTEAFF
.	TRBV28	TRBJ2-7	many	TGTGCCAGCAGCCCCCCCTCCTACGAGCAGTACTTC	CASSPPSYEQYF
TRBD2	TRBV9	TRBJ2-2	many	TGTGCCAGCAGCGTTAGCGGGGGAGGCTCCGGGGAGCTGTTTTTT	CASSVSGGGSGELFF
TRBD2	TRBV5-1	TRBJ2-5	few	TGCGCCAGCAGCTTCCCTAGCGGGGGGTTCCAAGAGACCCAGTACTTC	CASSFPSGGFQETQYF
.	TRBV24-1	TRBJ2-2	many	TGTGCCACCAGCGGGATGAACACCGGGGAGCTGTTTTTT	CATSGMNTGELFF
TRBD2	TRBV4-2	TRBJ2-1	many	TGTGCCAGCAGCCCCTCCCTAGCGGGAGGGCACAATGAGCAGTTCTTC	CASSPSLAGGHNEQFF
.	TRBV9	TRBJ2-1	.	TGTGCCAGCAGCGGCGGCGGTGGAGGGATAGATGAGCAGTTCTTC	CASSGGGGGIDEQFF
.	TRBV14	TRBJ2-5	few	TGTGCCAGCAGCCAAGGAGAGGACTACCAAGAGACCCAGTACTTC	CASSQGEDYQETQYF
TRBD1	TRBV28	TRBJ2-7	.	TGTGCCAGCGGTGGACAGGGGGCCGAGCAGTACTTC	CASGGQGAEQYF
.	TRBV20-1	TRBJ2-7	few	TGCAGTGCTAGCCTGGGGGAGCAGTACTTC	CSASLGEQYF